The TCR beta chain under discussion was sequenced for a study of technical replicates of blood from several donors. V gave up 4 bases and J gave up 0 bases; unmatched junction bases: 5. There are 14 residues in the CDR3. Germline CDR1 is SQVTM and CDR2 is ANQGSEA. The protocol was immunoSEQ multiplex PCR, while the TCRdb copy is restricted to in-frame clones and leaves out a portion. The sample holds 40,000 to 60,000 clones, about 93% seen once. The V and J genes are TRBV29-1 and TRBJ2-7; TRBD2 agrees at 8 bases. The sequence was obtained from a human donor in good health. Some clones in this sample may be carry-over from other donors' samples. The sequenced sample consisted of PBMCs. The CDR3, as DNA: TGCAGCGTTGCCCCCAGCGGGAGCTCCTACGAGCAGTACTTC. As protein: CSVAPSGSSYEQYF.